A single sample gave rise to the 8 T cell receptor beta chains below, sequenced in a study of vaccination effects on CD4 cells after COVID-19. Their specific antigens are unknown. TCRdb's table, derived via immunoSEQ multiplex PCR, lists solely in-frame clones and lacks some. The table records 70,000 or so clones, about 74% of them present only once. CD4+ T cells were isolated after 10 days of culture. The specimen comprised CD4+ T cells from PBMCs cultured without peptide, sampled before COVID-19 vaccination. The receptors originated from a human donor who received a COVID-19 vaccine.

V gene TRBV28 combines with J gene TRBJ1-1, with 7 bases identical to TRBD1. The CDR3 length is 16 residues. Looked up from germline, CDR1 is MDHEN and CDR2 is SYDVKM. V lost 2 bases, J lost 1 base, and 7 bases stayed unmatched. The CDR3 DNA reads as TGTGCCAGCAGTTTAGGGACAGCAACCACGAACACTGAAGCTTTCTTT. This encodes CASSLGTATTNTEAFF.

The chain recombines TRBV7-9 with TRBJ1-5, with a tentative D call TRBD1 (6 bases). CDR1 is SEHNR, CDR2 FQNEAQ, per germline (reference sequence). Deletions cut 5 bases from V and 4 bases from J, with 15 bases between. This CDR3 region has 15 residues. CDR3 sequence reads: CASSTDSAPNQPQHF. The CDR3 nucleotides are TGTGCCAGCAGCACGGACAGCGCCCCGAATCAGCCCCAGCATTTT.

The genes are TRBV24-1 and TRBJ1-5; 12 nucleotides line up with TRBD1. The CDR3 runs 15 residues. CDR1 and CDR2 from the germline V gene are KGHDR and SFDVKD. J gave up 6 bases and V 10 bases, and 9 bases lay outside the gene matches. The CDR3 sequence: CATSPGTGGGQPQHF. The CDR3 nucleotides read TGTGCCACTAGTCCCGGGACAGGGGGCGGTCAGCCCCAGCATTTT.

J is TRBJ2-3 and V is TRBV18, with TRBD1 matching 7 bases. The V and J ends lost 8 bases and 6 bases, in that order; junction bases with no gene match: 11. The CDR3 consists of 14 residues. In germline, CDR1 is KGHSH, CDR2 LQKENI. The CDR3 DNA is TGTGCCAGCCTTAAACAGGGGATGACGGATACGCAGTATTTT. It specifies CASLKQGMTDTQYF.

This clone was observed a handful of times. The V and J genes are TRBV9 and TRBJ1-4, with a tentative D call TRBD1 (5 bases). CDR1 SGDLS and CDR2 YYNGEE come from the germline V gene. The CDR3 contains 15 residues. Trimming pared 3 bases from V and 1 base from J, leaving 10 bases between. The CDR3 loop reads CASSEGSITNEKLFF. CDR3 sequence (DNA): TGTGCCAGCAGCGAGGGGTCCATAACTAATGAAAAACTGTTTTTT.

This sequence joins TRBV18 and TRBJ2-5, with 8 nucleotides matching TRBD1. V gave up 4 bases and J gave up 4 bases; unmatched junction bases: 8. Germline V lookup: CDR1 KGHSH, CDR2 LQKENI. The CDR3 is 15 amino acids. The CDR3 loop is CASSQTGVGTETQYF. CDR3 DNA sequence: TGTGCCAGCTCACAGACAGGGGTAGGAACAGAGACCCAGTACTTC.

The chain has TRBV5-1 and TRBJ1-1; TRBD1 matches 10 bases. CDR1 and CDR2 from the germline V gene are SGHRS and YFSETQ. V lost 3 bases to trimming and J lost 10 bases; unmatched junction nucleotides: 9. CDR3 size: 14 residues. The CDR3 DNA is TGCGCCAGCAGCTCCCTAGGGACAGGGGATGGAGCTTTCTTT. It encodes CASSSLGTGDGAFF.

The rearrangement joins TRBV7-3 to TRBJ2-3; 12 bases line up with TRBD2. CDR1 SGHTA and CDR2 FQGTGA come from the germline V gene. V dropped 2 bases and J dropped 3; count of bases not matched to a gene: 3. There are 16 residues in the CDR3. The CDR3 sequence is CASSLPGLAGTDTQYF. CDR3 DNA: TGTGCCAGCAGCTTACCCGGACTAGCGGGGACAGATACGCAGTATTTT.